This T cell receptor (beta chain) was retrieved from a study of blood T cell repertoires in COVID-19. Across the study: From the United States, Italy and Spain came samples of acute and convalescent COVID-19. Sources were T cells, B-cell-depleted T cells, or PBMCs; the material itself was cDNA or gDNA.

Germline lookup yields CDR1 SGHRS and CDR2 YFSETQ. The CDR3 has 17 residues. V was clipped by 0 bases and J by 0 bases; unmatched bases: 6. The authors' processing: Estimation of nucleated cell counts was performed using reference gene primer amplification. Clones were sequenced by immunoSEQ multiplex PCR, and TCRdb holds only the in-frame ones, with some missing. V, J and clone size are taken as reported in that table, and D and trimming were inferred from the DNA itself. This sample carries about 160,000 clones, about 91% of them seen once, and the ten largest clones take 3% to 4.5%. This chain connects TRBV5-1 to TRBJ1-2; 9 positions agree with TRBD1. The sequencing sample was made of peripheral blood. The clonotype originates from a woman aged 55-70 years who had recovered from COVID-19. The CDR3 spells CASSLDPRTGANYGYTF. CDR3 coding DNA: TGCGCCAGCAGCTTGGACCCCCGGACAGGGGCTAACTATGGCTACACCTTC.